One and the same sample provided the 11 T cell receptor beta chains below, sequenced in a study of control samples from healthy donors and cancer patients. Clones were sequenced by immunoSEQ multiplex PCR, and TCRdb holds only the in-frame ones, with some missing. Among about 61,000 clones, nearly 90% were seen once, and the ten largest hold approximately 6%. Sequencing used PBMCs. The source of these receptors is a man in his fifties or sixties with colorectal cancer.

In this sample, this clone turned up once. The chain carries TRBV11-2 and TRBJ2-7; D is uncertain. V was shortened by 5 bases and J by 0 bases, with 5 bases between the two germline ends. The V gene's germline CDR1 is SGHAT and CDR2 FQNNGV. The CDR3 consists of 12 residues. CDR3 region: CASSPSSYEQYF. CDR3 DNA: TGTGCCAGCAGCCCAAGCTCCTACGAGCAGTACTTC. The whole variable domain, remainder taken from reference TRBV11-2 and TRBJ2-7, is EAGVAQSPRYKIIEKRQSVAFWCNPISGHATLYWYQQILGQGPKLLIQFQNNGVVDDSQLPKDRFSAERLKGVDSTLKIQPAKLEDSAVYLCASSPSSYEQYFGPGTRLTVT.

The chain has TRBV28 and TRBJ1-5; D is possibly TRBD1 (5 bases). V shed 7 bases and J shed 6 bases, with 19 bases lying between them. The CDR3 extends over 15 amino acids. From germline, CDR1 is MDHEN and CDR2 SYDVKM. The CDR3 sequence is CASIKKGVEGQPQHF. DNA of the CDR3: TGTGCCAGCATTAAAAAAGGGGTGGAAGGTCAGCCCCAGCATTTT.

V usage is TRBV5-1 and J usage is TRBJ1-2; 7 positions agree with TRBD1. CDR3 length: 14 residues. Trimming took 2 bases from V and 7 from J; bases not matched to a gene: 8. Germline values: CDR1 SGHRS, CDR2 YFSETQ. CDR3 DNA: TGCGCCAGCAGCTTTGAGGGGGCGTCGAGTGGCTACACCTTC. Its translation: CASSFEGASSGYTF.

The chain combines TRBV7-9 with TRBJ1-1; D is possibly TRBD1 (5 bases). Deletions cut 5 bases from V and 4 bases from J, with 8 bases between. The CDR3 is 12 residues long. Germline V CDR1 and CDR2: SEHNR, FQNEAQ (reference sequence). The CDR3 region is CASSPRGTEAFF. The CDR3 nucleotides read TGTGCCAGCAGCCCGAGGGGCACTGAAGCTTTCTTT.

CDR3 loop: CASRKRGTSNQPQHF. Written as DNA, the CDR3 is TGTGCCAGTAGGAAACGGGGGACAAGCAATCAGCCCCAGCATTTT. The V and J genes are TRBV19 and TRBJ1-5; a possible D gene is TRBD1 (6 bases). Germline V gene lookup returns CDR1 LNHDA and CDR2 SQIVND (reference sequence). The V end lost 6 bases, the J end lost 1 base, and 13 bases lay between the germline ends. The CDR3 sequence is 15 residues long.

The V gene is TRBV3-1 (or the pseudogene TRBV3-2), the J gene TRBJ2-2, with 14 positions matching TRBD2. Germline values: CDR1 LGHDT, CDR2 YNNKEL (reference sequence). The CDR3 spans 19 residues. Trimming cost V 6 bases and J 4 bases; bases outside gene matches: 13. CDR3 sequence reads: CASRPTGTSGGVVTGELFF. The CDR3 nucleotides read TGTGCCAGCAGACCTACCGGGACTAGCGGGGGAGTGGTCACCGGGGAGCTGTTTTTT.

The rearrangement joins TRBV15 to TRBJ1-5; TRBD1 agrees at 8 bases. The J segment lost 9 bases and the V segment lost 5 bases, leaving 18 bases of the junction unmatched. This CDR3 region has 17 residues. The germline V gene encodes CDR1 LNHNV and CDR2 YYDKDF (reference sequence). CDR3 amino acids: CATSPRTMQGQGGPQHF. The CDR3 DNA follows: TGTGCCACCAGCCCACGTACCATGCAAGGACAGGGAGGGCCCCAGCATTTT.

V and J are TRBV2 and TRBJ1-5; no firm D call. The CDR3 length is 14 residues. V lost 6 bases and J 0 bases, leaving 9 bases between the germline ends. The germline gives CDR1 SNHLY, CDR2 FYNNEI. Here the CDR3 reads CASSLRDSNQPQHF. CDR3 bases: TGTGCCAGCAGCCTTCGGGATAGCAATCAGCCCCAGCATTTT.

The chain recombines TRBV28 with TRBJ1-6; tentative D call: TRBD1 (5 bases). With 5 bases removed from V and 4 bases from J, the gap between germline ends came to 15 bases. The germline V gene has CDR1 MDHEN and CDR2 SYDVKM. The CDR3 spans 16 residues. The CDR3 bases are TGTGCCAGCAGTCTCCTTGGGGGGGGATATAATTCACCCCTCCACTTT. It encodes CASSLLGGGYNSPLHF.

This chain connects TRBV7-9 to TRBJ1-3, with 7 bases that match TRBD1. The CDR3 spans 15 residues. CDR1 and CDR2 (germline): SEHNR, FQNEAQ (reference sequence). Trimming at V came to 4 bases and at J to 4 bases, leaving 7 bases not matched to a gene. The CDR3 spells CASSSPTGIGNTIYF. For the CDR3, the DNA is TGTGCCAGCAGCTCCCCGACAGGGATCGGAAACACCATATATTTT.

The V and J genes are TRBV7-8 and TRBJ2-5; 8 bases are a match to TRBD2. Germline V gene lookup returns CDR1 SGHVS and CDR2 FQNEAQ. V gave up 4 bases and J gave up 2 bases; unmatched junction bases: 3. CDR3 length: 14 residues. Here the CDR3 DNA reads TGTGCCAGCAGCTCAAAGCGGGGGCAAGAGACCCAGTACTTC. Amino acids: CASSSKRGQETQYF.